This T cell receptor beta chain was documented in a study of blood T cells in healthy people across ages. Ranging in age from about 6 to 90, the donors were healthy Caucasian individuals from Russia. There were at least 5.5 micrograms of total RNA extracted from every sample. This CDR3 region has 12 residues. V was clipped by 8 bases and J by 3 bases, with 7 bases between them. Primed by a sample-barcoded 5' primer and a J-beta primer mix, a second PCR proceeded for roughly 7 to 11 cycles. TCRdb re-called the 5' RACE reads with MiXCR, one entry per CDR3 protein. In the table there are about 1.7 million distinct CDR3 sequences, 25% to 30% of which are singletons.

The receptor was derived from a woman aged 25 to 39 in good health. What was sequenced was blood. V gene TRBV12-3 or TRBV12-4 combines with J gene TRBJ2-2; no firm D call. CDR3 protein: CASLRDTGELFF. CDR3 sequence (DNA): TGTGCCAGCCTACGTGACACCGGGGAGCTGTTTTTT.